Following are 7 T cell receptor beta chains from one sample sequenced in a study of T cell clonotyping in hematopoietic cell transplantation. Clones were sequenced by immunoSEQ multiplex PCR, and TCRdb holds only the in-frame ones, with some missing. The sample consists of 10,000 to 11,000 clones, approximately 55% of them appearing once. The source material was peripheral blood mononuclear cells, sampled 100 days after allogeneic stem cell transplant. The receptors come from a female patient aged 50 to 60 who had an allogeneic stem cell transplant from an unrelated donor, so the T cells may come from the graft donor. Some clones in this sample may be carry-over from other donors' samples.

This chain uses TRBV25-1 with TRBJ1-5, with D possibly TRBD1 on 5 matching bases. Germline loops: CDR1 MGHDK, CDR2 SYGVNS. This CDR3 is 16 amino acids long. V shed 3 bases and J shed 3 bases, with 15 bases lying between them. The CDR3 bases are TGTGCCAGCAGTGAGGGGACGGGCGCATTCAATCAGCCCCAGCATTTT. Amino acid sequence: CASSEGTGAFNQPQHF.

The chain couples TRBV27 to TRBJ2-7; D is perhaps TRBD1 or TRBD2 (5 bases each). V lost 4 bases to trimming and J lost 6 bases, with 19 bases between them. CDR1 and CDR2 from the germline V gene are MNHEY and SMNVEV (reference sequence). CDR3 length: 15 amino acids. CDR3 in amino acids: CASSSGTAPLGEQYF. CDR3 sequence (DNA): TGTGCCAGCAGTTCCGGGACCGCCCCCTTAGGCGAGCAGTACTTC.

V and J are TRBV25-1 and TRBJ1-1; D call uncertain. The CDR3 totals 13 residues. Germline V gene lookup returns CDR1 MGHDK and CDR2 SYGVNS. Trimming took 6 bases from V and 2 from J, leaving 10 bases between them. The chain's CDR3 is CASSAPDNTEAFF. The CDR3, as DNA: TGTGCCAGCAGCGCACCCGACAACACTGAAGCTTTCTTT. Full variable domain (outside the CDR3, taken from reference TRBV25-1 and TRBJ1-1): EADIYQTPRYLVIGTGKKITLECSQTMGHDKMYWYQQDPGMELHLIHYSYGVNSTEKGDLSSESTVSRIRTEHFPLTLESARPSHTSQYLCASSAPDNTEAFFGQGTRLTVV.

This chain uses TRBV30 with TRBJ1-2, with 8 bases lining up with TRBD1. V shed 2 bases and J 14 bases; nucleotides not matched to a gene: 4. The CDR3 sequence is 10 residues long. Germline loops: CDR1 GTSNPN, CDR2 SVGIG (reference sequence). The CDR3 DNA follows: TGTGCCTGGAGTTTGGACAGGGCGACCTTC. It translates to CAWSLDRATF.

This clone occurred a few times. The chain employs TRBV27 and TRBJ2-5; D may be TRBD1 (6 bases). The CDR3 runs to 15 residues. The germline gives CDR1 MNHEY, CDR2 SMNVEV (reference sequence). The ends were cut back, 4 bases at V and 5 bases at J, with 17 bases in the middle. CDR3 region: CASSSTPGEWETQYF. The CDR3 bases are TGTGCCAGCAGTTCAACCCCAGGGGAATGGGAGACCCAGTACTTC.

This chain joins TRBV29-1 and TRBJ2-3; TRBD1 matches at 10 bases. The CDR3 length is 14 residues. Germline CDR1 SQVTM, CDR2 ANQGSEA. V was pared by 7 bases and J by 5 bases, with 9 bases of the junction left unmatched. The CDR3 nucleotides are TGCAGCGACCGGACAGGGGGTATAGGAGATACGCAGTATTTT. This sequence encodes CSDRTGGIGDTQYF.

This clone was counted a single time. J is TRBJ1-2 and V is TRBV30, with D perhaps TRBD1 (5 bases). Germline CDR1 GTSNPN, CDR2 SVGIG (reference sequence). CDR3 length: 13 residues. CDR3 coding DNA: TGTGCGGGCCGTCGGACAACTAACTATGGCTACACCTTC. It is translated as CAGRRTTNYGYTF.